Following are 3 T cell receptor beta chains from one sample sequenced in a study of early T cells in non-severe SARS-CoV-2 infection. TCRdb re-derived calls from the 5' RACE reads in MiXCR, one entry per CDR3 protein. The sample comprises tens of thousands of distinct CDR3 sequences, 9.5% to 15% of which are singletons, and roughly 3.4% rests with the top ten. The sequenced sample was whole blood. These receptors were taken from an adult who was a healthcare worker with PCR-confirmed SARS-CoV-2 infection or an uninfected control (not recorded which).

The chain carries TRBV28 and TRBJ1-1, with D possibly matching TRBD1 (5 bases). Germline V gene data show CDR1 as MDHEN and CDR2 as SYDVKM. This CDR3 region has 13 residues. V lost 6 bases, J lost 2 bases, and 10 bases lay in between. The DNA of the CDR3 is TGTGCCAGCAGGCTCGGGGGAAACACTGAAGCTTTCTTT. Its translation is CASRLGGNTEAFF.

The sample holds a few counts of this clonotype. The genes are TRBV27 and TRBJ2-7; 9 bases agree with TRBD2. This CDR3 has 15 residues. V lost 2 bases, J lost 2 bases, and 4 bases stayed unmatched. Germline CDR1 is MNHEY and CDR2 is SMNVEV (reference sequence). CDR3 in DNA: TGTGCCAGCAGTTTAAGAAGCGGGGGGCCCTACGAGCAGTACTTC. Translating gives CASSLRSGGPYEQYF.

This sequence joins TRBV20-1 and TRBJ2-1, with 11 bases matching TRBD2. J was trimmed by 2 bases and V by 2 bases; bases with no gene match: 5. The CDR3 runs to 16 residues. Germline-derived CDR1 and CDR2 are DFQATT and SNEGSKA (reference sequence). Here the CDR3 DNA reads TGCAGTGCTAGACAACTAGCGGGGGCTACCTACAATGAGCAGTTCTTC. Its translation: CSARQLAGATYNEQFF.